Following are 23 T cell receptor beta chains from one sample sequenced in a study of Ad26.COV2.S vaccination and SARS-CoV-2 variants. Sample treatment: 19 received Ad26.COV2.S at low or high dose, single or two shots; about 5 received placebo; per-sample allocation not given. Day 63 after the first vaccine or placebo injection was the time point for sampling. The repertoire was sequenced with immunoSEQ multiplex PCR; TCRdb's copy has only in-frame clones and lacks some. The sample has 440,000 or so clones, 80% to 95% seen once. The specimen was peripheral blood, collected in a trial of Ad26.COV2.S vaccine versus placebo. The receptors come from a person aged 18-60 years who received the Ad26.COV2.S COVID-19 vaccine or a placebo.

This chain connects TRBV30 to TRBJ1-1, with D unclear. In germline, CDR1 is GTSNPN, CDR2 SVGIG (reference sequence). This CDR3 contains 10 residues. This CDR3 is CLLRNTEAFF. The CDR3 DNA sequence: TGTTTACTGAGGAACACTGAAGCTTTCTTT.

The chain recombines TRBV4-2 with TRBJ2-2; no reliable D call. The V end lost 0 bases, the J end lost 2 bases, and 10 bases lay between the germline ends. The germline gives CDR1 LGHNA, CDR2 YNFKEQ. CDR3 size: 16 residues. CDR3 DNA: TGTGCCAGCAGCCAAGAGTCCGGTCTAAACACCGGGGAGCTGTTTTTT. It yields the protein CASSQESGLNTGELFF.

V gene TRBV7-2 combines with J gene TRBJ1-5; 7 bases line up with TRBD1. V lost 3 bases to trimming and J lost 7 bases; unmatched junction nucleotides: 9. This CDR3 has 15 amino acids. Germline CDR1 reads SGHTA; CDR2 reads FQGNSA. The chain's CDR3 is CASSFQTGPGQPQHF. The CDR3 DNA is TGTGCCAGCAGCTTCCAGACAGGGCCCGGACAGCCCCAGCATTTT. The full variable domain, rest sourced from reference TRBV7-2 and TRBJ1-5, is GAGVSQSPSNKVTEKGKDVELRCDPISGHTALYWYRQSLGQGLEFLIYFQGNSAPDKSGLPSDRFSAERTGGSVSTLTIQRTQQEDSAVYLCASSFQTGPGQPQHFGDGTRLSIL.

Note on this clone: A junction boundary mismatches the germline segment, possibly from a read error. CDR3 DNA: TGTGCCAGCAGCCTAGCGGGAGGCTCCTACGAGCAGTACTTC. Protein: CASSLAGGSYEQYF. This chain connects TRBV7-8 to TRBJ2-7; 11 nucleotides align to TRBD2. This CDR3 is built from 14 residues. Germline V lookup: CDR1 SGHVS, CDR2 FQNEAQ. The full variable domain, rest sourced from reference TRBV7-8 and TRBJ2-7, is GAGVSQSPRYKVAKRGQDVALRCDPISGHVSLFWYQQALGQGPEFLTYFQNEAQLDKSGLPSDRFFAERPEGSVSTLKIQRTQQEDSAVYLCASSLAGGSYEQYFGPGTRLTVT.

The V and J genes are TRBV14 and TRBJ2-6; D call uncertain. Germline loops: CDR1 SGHDN, CDR2 FVKESK. Trimming removed 2 bases at V and 2 bases at J, with 10 bases between. CDR3 size: 16 residues. The CDR3 protein is CASSQWRGAGANVLTF. CDR3 coding DNA: TGTGCCAGCAGCCAATGGAGAGGAGCTGGGGCCAACGTCCTGACTTTC. Complete variable domain (other parts from reference TRBV14 and TRBJ2-6): EAGVTQFPSHSVIEKGQTVTLRCDPISGHDNLYWYRRVMGKEIKFLLHFVKESKQDESGMPNNRFLAERTGGTYSTLKVQPAELEDSGVYFCASSQWRGAGANVLTFGAGSRLTVL.

The chain uses TRBV19 and TRBJ2-3; D remains unclear. V was cut by 3 bases and J by 6 bases, with 4 bases left in between. The CDR3 contains 11 residues. Germline CDR1 LNHDA, CDR2 SQIVND (reference sequence). CDR3 coding DNA: TGTGCCAGTAGTATGGAGGATACGCAGTATTTT. It encodes CASSMEDTQYF. The full variable domain, completed using reference TRBV19 and TRBJ2-3, is DGGITQSPKYLFRKEGQNVTLSCEQNLNHDAMYWYRQDPGQGLRLIYYSQIVNDFQKGDIAEGYSVSREKKESFPLTVTSAQKNPTAFYLCASSMEDTQYFGPGTRLTVL.

This chain links TRBV28 with TRBJ1-4; D is unresolved. CDR3 size: 18 residues. V gave up 5 bases and J gave up 4 bases, with 23 bases separating them. Per germline, CDR1 MDHEN and CDR2 SYDVKM. The CDR3 here is CASSPSGLTGVYNEKLFF. The DNA for the CDR3 is TGTGCCAGCAGTCCTAGCGGGTTAACCGGTGTCTATAATGAAAAACTGTTTTTT.

This clone appeared once. The rearrangement links TRBV15 to TRBJ2-1; D tentatively fits TRBD1 or TRBD2 (5 bases each). This CDR3 spans 12 amino acids. Germline CDR1 reads LNHNV; CDR2 reads YYDKDF (reference sequence). The V and J ends lost 7 bases and 8 bases respectively, with 12 bases between them. CDR3 DNA: TGTGCCACCAAGGGTGGGGACCATGAGCAGTTCTTC. It specifies CATKGGDHEQFF.

The rearrangement uses TRBV6-2 or TRBV6-3 and TRBJ2-7; weak D call: TRBD2 (5 bases). CDR3 length: 16 amino acids. V shed 4 bases and J shed 0 bases, with 16 bases lying between them. CDR1 is MNHEY, CDR2 SVGEGT, per germline. The chain's CDR3 is CASSSTHLGSSYEQYF. CDR3 DNA: TGTGCCAGCAGTTCGACACATTTGGGGAGCTCCTACGAGCAGTACTTC.

The V and J genes are TRBV30 and TRBJ1-5; TRBD1 might be the D (5 bases). The V gene lost 5 bases and the J gene lost 1 base, with 21 bases spanning the gap. The germline V gene has CDR1 GTSNPN and CDR2 SVGIG (reference sequence). The CDR3 is 17 residues long. CDR3 loop: CAWEEGAGGISNQPQHF. The CDR3 DNA follows: TGTGCCTGGGAGGAGGGAGCGGGGGGGATCAGCAATCAGCCCCAGCATTTT. The full variable domain, in which reference TRBV30 and TRBJ1-5 provide the parts outside the CDR3, is SQTIHQWPATLVQPVGSPLSLECTVEGTSNPNLYWYRQAAGRGLQLLFYSVGIGQISSEVPQNLSASRPQDRQFILSSKKLLLSDSGFYLCAWEEGAGGISNQPQHFGDGTRLSIL.

The chain carries TRBV30 and TRBJ2-1; D may be TRBD1 (6 bases). CDR1 GTSNPN and CDR2 SVGIG come from the germline V gene (reference sequence). Trimming pared 2 bases from V and 3 bases from J, leaving 11 bases between. The CDR3 extends over 14 amino acids. Written as DNA, the CDR3 is TGTGCCTGGAGTAAGGGGGAGAGCTACAATGAGCAGTTCTTC. This gives the protein CAWSKGESYNEQFF.

The genes are TRBV4-3 and TRBJ2-2; 10 nucleotides align to TRBD1. The ends lost 1 base at V and 5 bases at J; junction bases unmatched: 7. The CDR3 is 17 amino acids. CDR1 LGHNA and CDR2 YSLEER come from the germline V gene. The CDR3, as DNA: TGCGCCAGCAGCCAAGGCTGGGACAGGGGTTGGACCGGGGAGCTGTTTTTT. As protein: CASSQGWDRGWTGELFF.

The chain joins TRBV30 to TRBJ1-6; D might be TRBD1 (5 bases). The CDR3 is made up of 15 amino acids. CDR1 and CDR2 (germline): GTSNPN, SVGIG (reference sequence). Trimming took off 0 bases at V and 8 bases at J, with 14 bases between the two ends. CDR3 in amino acids: CAWSVRSGGDSPLHF. The CDR3 DNA follows: TGTGCCTGGAGTGTAAGATCGGGGGGGGATTCACCCCTCCACTTT.

V usage is TRBV20-1 and J usage is TRBJ2-7; no firm D call. With 3 bases removed from V and 3 bases from J, the gap between germline ends came to 9 bases. The CDR3 runs 12 residues. Germline CDR1 and CDR2: DFQATT and SNEGSKA (reference sequence). CDR3 in amino acids: CSASQADYEQYF. CDR3 in DNA: TGCAGTGCTAGTCAGGCAGACTACGAGCAGTACTTC.

V and J are TRBV19 and TRBJ1-1; D perhaps matches TRBD1 (6 bases). Germline V gene lookup returns CDR1 LNHDA and CDR2 SQIVND (reference sequence). This CDR3 contains 13 residues. The V end was cut by 5 bases, the J end by 3 bases, with 10 bases between. As DNA, the CDR3 is TGTGCCAGTAGTCGGGACATCGACACTGAAGCTTTCTTT. It translates to CASSRDIDTEAFF.

V gene TRBV6-2 or TRBV6-3 combines with J gene TRBJ2-5, with D hard to call. The CDR3 loop spans 12 amino acids. V lost 0 bases and J 7 bases, leaving 6 bases between the germline ends. CDR1 and CDR2 from the germline V gene are MNHEY and SVGEGT. CDR3 nucleotides: TGTGCCAGCAGTTACTCTCCCCCGACCCAGTACTTC. Its protein product is CASSYSPPTQYF.

The CDR3 here is CASSLRGGTSGSNEQFF. The DNA of the CDR3 is TGTGCCAGCAGCTTGAGGGGCGGGACTAGCGGGAGTAATGAGCAGTTCTTC. This chain joins TRBV5-5 and TRBJ2-1, with 14 positions matching TRBD2. This CDR3 contains 17 residues. V lost 1 base, J lost 7 bases, and 7 bases stayed unmatched. The germline gives CDR1 SGHKS, CDR2 YYEKEE (reference sequence).

V gene TRBV6-4 combines with J gene TRBJ2-7; tentatively, D is TRBD1 or TRBD2 (5 bases each). V was shortened by 6 bases and J by 3 bases, with 21 bases between the two germline ends. There are 16 residues in the CDR3. Per the germline V gene, CDR1 is MRHNA and CDR2 is SNTAGT. The CDR3 loop is CASRPRGAHPYYEQYF. The CDR3 DNA is TGTGCCAGCAGGCCGAGAGGGGCCCATCCCTACTACGAGCAGTACTTC.

This rearrangement joins TRBV6-6 to TRBJ1-6; maybe TRBD1 (5 bases). V lost 4 bases and J lost 9, with 16 bases in between. The CDR3 contains 15 residues. The germline V gene has CDR1 MNHNY and CDR2 SVGAGI (reference sequence). CDR3 loop: CASSSGGQRGSPLHF. The CDR3 DNA sequence: TGTGCCAGCAGTTCCGGGGGTCAGCGGGGTTCACCCCTCCACTTT.

V gene TRBV29-1 combines with J gene TRBJ2-7; TRBD1 matches at 8 bases. V shed 4 bases, J shed 7 bases, and the junction held 9 bases outside the gene matches. Germline assignment: CDR1 SQVTM and CDR2 ANQGSEA. This CDR3 is built from 13 residues. In nucleotides, the CDR3 is TGCAGCGTTGGTAGCGCAGGGGGCGCGGAGCAGTACTTC. Its translation: CSVGSAGGAEQYF.

The gene calls are TRBV5-4 and TRBJ1-6; TRBD1 is a possible D gene (5 bases). The V end lost 4 bases, the J end lost 6 bases, and 14 bases lay between the germline ends. The germline CDR1 and CDR2 sequences are SGHNT and YYREEE (reference sequence). The CDR3 extends over 15 amino acids. This CDR3 reads CASSPGTEANSPLHF. CDR3 coding DNA: TGTGCCAGCAGCCCAGGGACGGAGGCTAATTCACCCCTCCACTTT.

The rearrangement uses TRBV18 and TRBJ1-1; D perhaps matches TRBD1 (6 bases). Per the germline V gene, CDR1 is KGHSH and CDR2 is LQKENI. V lost 3 bases, J lost 6 bases, and 17 bases lay in between. The CDR3 spans 15 residues. The CDR3 is CASSPSGTSAAEAFF. CDR3 nucleotide sequence: TGTGCCAGCTCACCCTCAGGGACATCGGCCGCTGAAGCTTTCTTT.

The V call is TRBV9, the J call TRBJ2-5, with D uncertain. Trimming took off 4 bases at V and 5 bases at J, with 15 bases between the two ends. From germline, CDR1 is SGDLS and CDR2 YYNGEE. The CDR3 covers 14 residues. The CDR3 DNA is TGTGCCAGCAGCCCCCGAGGAGTTTTGGAGACCCAGTACTTC. It specifies CASSPRGVLETQYF.